The rows below give T cell receptor beta chains drawn from one sample of a study of cytotoxic CD8 clonotypes in ibrutinib-treated CLL. The method was immunoSEQ multiplex PCR; TCRdb's version includes in-frame clones alone and lacks a portion of them. The profile shows some 300,000 clones, about 80% of them singletons. The sample consisted of PBMCs, taken before ibrutinib treatment. The receptors were sampled from a human donor with chronic lymphocytic leukemia. CDR3s leave out the opening cysteine and the closing phenylalanine or tryptophan. A D gene is named only where the DNA matches it firmly.

j_gene | v_gene | d_gene | CDR3aa
TRBJ2-7 | TRBV30 | NA | AWSPRTGLGY
TRBJ2-2 | TRBV30 | TRBD1 | AWSPRQGTSTGELF
TRBJ1-5 | TRBV2 | TRBD1 | ASSADRGLQPQH
TRBJ2-7 | TRBV11-3 | TRBD2 | ASSLGAGMGLEQY
TRBJ2-7 | TRBV27 | NA | ASATYEQY
TRBJ2-1 | TRBV5-1 | TRBD1 | ASSNGQGFDSEQF
TRBJ2-7 | TRBV6-6 | TRBD1 | ASSYPETGTYEQY
TRBJ2-1 | TRBV15 | TRBD2 | ATSRELAGVGNEQF
TRBJ1-2 | TRBV2 | NA | ASRALGLNYGYT
TRBJ2-1 | TRBV27 | TRBD2 | ASSRTSGYNEQF
TRBJ2-5 | TRBV27 | NA | ASSLIQQETQY
TRBJ2-7 | TRBV4-2 | TRBD2 | ASSQDPGEGYYEQY
TRBJ2-1 | TRBV4-3 | TRBD1 | ASSQYDRVDEQF
TRBJ2-7 | TRBV10-2 | NA | ASSESETYEQY
TRBJ2-5 | TRBV6-1 | NA | ATYLGAGGQETQY
TRBJ1-2 | TRBV2 | NA | ASRLVGANYGYT
TRBJ2-7 | TRBV28 | NA | ASSPGRGYEQY
TRBJ2-2 | TRBV12-5 | TRBD2 | ASGLVFNRLAGVTGELF
TRBJ2-1 | TRBV19 | TRBD1 | ASSPARGFYNEQF
TRBJ2-5 | TRBV6-4 | TRBD2 | ASSGWNSGSRETQY
TRBJ2-7 | TRBV11-2 | TRBD2 | ASSLESGTSVYEQY
TRBJ2-5 | TRBV5-1 | TRBD1 | ASSSTGGVETQY
TRBJ2-7 | TRBV7-3 | NA | ASSLFGGPYEQY
TRBJ1-2 | TRBV15 | NA | ATSRDRGNYGYT
TRBJ2-1 | TRBV18 | TRBD2 | ASSPLAGSYNEQF
TRBJ2-1 | TRBV4-3 | TRBD2 | ASSQDVAGGYNEQF
TRBJ2-1 | TRBV4-3 | TRBD2 | ASSLRTAGVYNEQF
TRBJ1-2 | TRBV7-9 | NA | ASSLGDTVYYGYT
TRBJ1-5 | TRBV28 | NA | ASSYENTFNQPQH
TRBJ2-2 | TRBV5-4 | NA | ASSLVLINPGELF
TRBJ2-2 | TRBV9 | NA | ASSVVDFGGGELF
TRBJ2-3 | TRBV10-3 | NA | AISELRTDTQY
TRBJ2-7 | TRBV6-5 | TRBD1 | ASRGQPKTYEQY
TRBJ1-5 | TRBV6-5 | NA | ASRDPPGAQH
TRBJ1-5 | TRBV4-1 | NA | ASSQGRGGRGEPQH
TRBJ2-2 | TRBV29-1 | TRBD2 | SVKASGGELF
TRBJ1-5 | TRBV7-9 | NA | ASSRPGGNQPQH
TRBJ2-1 | TRBV11-2 | TRBD2 | ASSSRYTSGYNEQF
TRBJ1-2 | TRBV19 | NA | ATMGGDYGYT
TRBJ2-4 | TRBV19 | NA | ASSIDDFGPKNIQY
TRBJ2-1 | TRBV20-1 | NA | SARLGNEQF
TRBJ2-5 | TRBV2 | NA | ASSPGTQETQY
TRBJ2-7 | TRBV6-5 | TRBD1 | ASSYLRGQYEQY
TRBJ2-2 | TRBV6-5 | NA | ASSKLNTGELF
TRBJ1-1 | TRBV6-1 | NA | ASSERIGTEAF
TRBJ1-2 | TRBV30 | NA | AWSVHGYGYT
TRBJ1-1 | TRBV28 | NA | ASRGTEAF
TRBJ2-1 | TRBV5-8 | NA | ASSLIEGTYNEQF
TRBJ2-3 | TRBV7-2 | NA | ASSLLSSPDTQY
TRBJ2-7 | TRBV5-1 | NA | ASSLVYSSYEQY
TRBJ1-4 | TRBV9 | NA | ASSGLSELPTNEKLF
TRBJ1-2 | TRBV10-3 | NA | AITDSGGTNGYT
TRBJ1-1 | TRBV2 | NA | ASSERPTLNTEAF
TRBJ2-7 | TRBV5-1 | TRBD2 | ASRAGAYEQY
TRBJ2-7 | TRBV28 | TRBD2 | ASSLFPRASGRAYEQY